The TCR beta chain described here comes from a study of PD-1 blockade in classical Hodgkin lymphoma (dated by TCRdb to about 2020). General notes on the study: Nivolumab dosing was 3 mg/kg intravenously every 2 weeks, continuing until either disease progression or unacceptable toxicity. The study used TCR beta sequencing and CyTOF to define a peripheral blood immune signature of response to PD-1 blockade in classical Hodgkin lymphoma. Results the study describes overall, beyond this receptor: Lower diversity was observed in patients in whom nivolumab was started less than 1 year after ASCT, and these patients were excluded from later analyses so that confounding by immune reconstitution would be avoided. A significant rise by C4D1 was seen in CD4+ but not CD8+ TCR diversity (p=0.0027 vs p=0.16), with the rise being most apparent in complete responders (p=0.02). The study was restricted to a single clinical trial cohort, and the causes of repertoire differences, possibly disease activity or prior therapy, were left undefined. Baseline TCR diversity was reported to be lower in newly diagnosed patients than in healthy donors, and even lower in relapsed/refractory patients. Trial patients with a complete response had baseline diversity similar to that of newly diagnosed patients, while partial responders and progressors had significantly lower diversity.

Read against the paper, the sample's time point label means: cycle 1 day 1 (C1D1), immediately before nivolumab initiation. Every trial patient had relapsed after autologous stem cell transplantation, and cohorts A, B and C differed in prior brentuximab vedotin exposure. The trial cohort was composed of 56 patients with relapsed/refractory classical Hodgkin lymphoma, for whom complete response, partial response or progressive disease was recorded as best overall response. In the multi-cohort phase II CheckMate 205 trial, trial patients received single-agent nivolumab. An independent review committee assessed best overall response by applying the 2007 International Working Group response criteria. PBMCs from the trial were collected at three points: immediately before nivolumab initiation (C1D1), and during therapy at cycle 2 day 1 and cycle 4 day 1. Peripheral blood was collected in 8 mL Vacutainer Cell Preparation Tubes, from which PBMCs were isolated by centrifugation and then cryopreserved.

To note about this clone: Its antigen has not been determined. Nothing much larger sits one base from this clone, and base qualities are not available.

Genomic DNA was extracted with the Qiagen DNeasy kit from unsorted PBMCs and from negatively selected CD4+ and CD8+ fractions. Using primers that anneal to V and J segments, immunoSEQ multiplex PCR amplified the TCR beta CDR3 regions. A synthetic immune receptor repertoire was used to minimize amplification bias, and any residual bias was removed computationally once sequencing was done. Under the source paper's analysis protocol: Custom Python scripts were used to quantify repertoire diversity as the Shannon entropy index. The unsorted, CD4+ and CD8+ repertoires were each analyzed separately, with the exception of combined analyses, where CD4+ and CD8+ sequences were merged in silico. Clonal expansion was defined as at least a 2-fold frequency increase after treatment relative to C1D1, with a pseudocount of 0.5 for undetected baseline clones. Clones with 0 or 1 copy at C1D1 were defined as singleton clones, while clones with 2 or more copies were defined as non-singleton clones. Clones expanded in unsorted samples were annotated as CD4+, CD8+ or unknown by matching protein sequences in sorted samples from the same patient. Wilcoxon tests on paired samples were used to test changes in diversity from C1D1 to C4D1. TCRdb provides this immuneACCESS table in a form limited to in-frame rearrangements. Some clones are lacking; in checked studies, under half of them reflect an unresolved V gene, and why the rest are absent is not known. That table gives V, J and clone size, and the DNA gave D and trimming. A total of more than 14,000 clones appear in this sample, around 64% of them only once. Together, the top ten hold over 8.5% of the sample.

Sequences SGHRS (CDR1) and YFSETQ (CDR2) are obtained from the germline V gene. V is cut back by 2 bases and J by 3 bases, with 5 bases in the junction unmatched. The CDR3, from cysteine to phenylalanine, totals 16 residues. Just CDR3 DNA is preserved here, 48 bases in frame from base 1. The source of this sequence is a human donor with classical Hodgkin lymphoma. The specimen was peripheral blood mononuclear cells (PBMCs), collected at baseline. Rearrangement joined TRBV5-1 to TRBJ2-1, and 10 junction bases match TRBD2. DNA sequence: TGCGCCAGCAGCTTATGGAGCGGGAGGGACTACAATGAGCAGTTCTTC. It translates as CASSLWSGRDYNEQFF.